These 31 T cell receptor beta chains were all obtained from the same sample, sequenced in a study of blood T cells in healthy people across ages. A sample-barcoded 5' primer and a J-beta primer mix were used in a second PCR of roughly 7 to 11 cycles. TCRdb ran MiXCR on the 5' RACE reads and lists one entry per CDR3 protein. The repertoire holds under 700,000 distinct CDR3 sequences, with less than 25% as singletons. The same data also went into a second study, on T cells of mothers and their children.

Sequencing was carried out using blood. These receptors were collected from a boy aged 10-17 years in good health.

The table lists this clonotype with a few counts. The chain links TRBV4-3 to TRBJ2-7; 10 bases align to TRBD1. The V and J ends lost 0 bases and 4 bases, in that order; junction bases with no gene match: 3. The V gene's germline CDR1 is LGHNA and CDR2 YSLEER. The CDR3 has 15 amino acids. The CDR3, as DNA: TGCGCCAGCAGCCAAGACAAGGACAGGGGGTACGAGCAGTACTTC. Protein: CASSQDKDRGYEQYF.

This clonotype has at least ten counts. The chain carries TRBV29-1 and TRBJ2-5; 9 nucleotides line up with TRBD2. CDR1 is SQVTM, CDR2 ANQGSEA, per germline. Trimming cost V 6 bases and J 2 bases; bases outside gene matches: 7. The CDR3 contains 14 residues. The chain's CDR3 is CSVLASGVQETQYF. In DNA, the CDR3 is TGCAGCGTCCTTGCTAGCGGGGTTCAAGAGACCCAGTACTTC.

This rearrangement joins TRBV5-5 to TRBJ2-7, with D uncertain. Germline CDR1 and CDR2: SGHKS and YYEKEE (reference sequence). The CDR3 is made up of 13 amino acids. Trimming pared 6 bases from V and 3 bases from J, leaving 13 bases between. CDR3 coding DNA: TGTGCCAGCACGCCTGCGGCCCTCTACGAGCAGTACTTC. Translating gives CASTPAALYEQYF.

The table lists this clonotype with a few counts. This chain connects TRBV7-2 to TRBJ1-6; D unclear. Trimming removed 2 bases from V and 4 bases from J, with 12 bases in between. The CDR3 covers 16 residues. In germline, CDR1 is SGHTA, CDR2 FQGNSA. The CDR3 loop reads CASSLSVEIYNSPLHF. CDR3 nucleotides: TGTGCCAGCAGCTTATCCGTGGAGATATATAATTCACCCCTCCACTTT.

The chain links TRBV21-1 to TRBJ2-5; the table's D call TRBD1 went unverified against the DNA. The J call may be incorrect, as the DNA end agrees better with TRBJ2-7. TRBV21-1 is recorded as a pseudogene. This CDR3 has 14 residues. CDR3: CASNPDRGLYEQYF. CDR3 nucleotide sequence: TGTGCCAGCAACCCAGACAGGGGCCTCTACGAGCAGTACTTC.

The table lists this clonotype with a few counts. This chain links TRBV6-2 or TRBV6-3 with TRBJ2-1, with D possibly matching TRBD2 (6 bases). V was trimmed by 7 bases and J by 7 bases, leaving 29 bases between them. This CDR3 is 18 amino acids long. The germline CDR1 and CDR2 sequences are MNHEY and SVGEGT. This CDR3 is CASMSPRLEGLRVNEQFF. CDR3 coding DNA: TGTGCCAGCATGAGTCCCCGGCTGGAGGGGCTTAGGGTGAATGAGCAGTTCTTC.

The chain carries TRBV20-1 and TRBJ2-5, with TRBD1 identical over 11 bases. The J call may be incorrect, as the DNA end agrees better with TRBJ2-7. Per the germline V gene, CDR1 is DFQATT and CDR2 is SNEGSKA (reference sequence). The CDR3 consists of 14 residues. The CDR3, as DNA: TGCAGTGCTGACGGGACAGGGGGTTTCTACGAGCAGTACTTC. Translation: CSADGTGGFYEQYF.

This sequence joins TRBV13 and TRBJ2-7, with 8 bases that match TRBD1. CDR3 length equals 15 residues. The V gene end was trimmed by 1 base and the J gene end by 1 base; junction bases not matched to a gene: 3. The V gene's germline CDR1 is PRHDT and CDR2 FYEKMQ (reference sequence). The CDR3 sequence: CASSLVGTGSYEQYF. The CDR3 coding sequence is TGTGCCAGCAGCTTAGTGGGGACAGGATCCTACGAGCAGTACTTC.

A few counts support this clonotype. V gene TRBV6-5 combines with J gene TRBJ2-1; TRBD2 aligns across 9 bases. The length of the CDR3 is 20 residues. Trimming at V came to 2 bases and at J to 8 bases, leaving 22 bases not matched to a gene. CDR1 MNHEY and CDR2 SVGAGI come from the germline V gene. The CDR3 nucleotides read TGTGCCAGCAGTTACCCAGGTCCCAAAAGGTCACTAGCGGGTCGGGATGAGCAGTTCTTC. It yields the protein CASSYPGPKRSLAGRDEQFF.

This rearrangement joins TRBV11-3 to TRBJ2-1; a possible D gene is TRBD2 (5 bases). From germline, CDR1 is SGHNT and CDR2 YENEEA. Trimming shortened V by 3 bases and J by 4 bases, and 10 bases separated the two germline ends. The CDR3 is 14 amino acids. CDR3 in amino acids: CASSLDRTYNEQFF. In DNA form, the CDR3 reads TGTGCCAGCAGCTTGGATAGGACTTACAATGAGCAGTTCTTC.

Only a few counts were recorded for this clonotype. V gene TRBV7-9 combines with J gene TRBJ1-1; 7 bases line up with TRBD1. CDR1 is SEHNR and CDR2 is FQNEAQ in the germline V gene (reference sequence). Trimming at V came to 8 bases and at J to 8 bases, leaving 2 bases not matched to a gene. The CDR3 loop spans 10 amino acids. DNA of the CDR3: TGTGCCAGCGAGGACAGGGAAGCTTTCTTT. Encoded protein: CASEDREAFF.

The chain has TRBV24-1 and TRBJ2-1, with D possibly matching TRBD2 (5 bases). V lost 4 bases to trimming and J lost 8 bases, with 11 bases between them. The CDR3 extends over 13 amino acids. Germline V lookup: CDR1 KGHDR, CDR2 SFDVKD. As DNA, the CDR3 is TGTGCCACCAGTGAAACTACTAGGTATGAGCAGTTCTTC. Its protein is CATSETTRYEQFF.

This clonotype appeared a few times. The V gene is TRBV7-2, the J gene TRBJ2-7; the match to TRBD1 covers 8 bases. The CDR3 sequence is 15 residues long. The ends lost 5 bases at V and 6 bases at J; junction bases unmatched: 12. Looked up from germline, CDR1 is SGHTA and CDR2 is FQGNSA. The chain's CDR3 is CASSQRSRGRGEQYF. DNA for the CDR3: TGTGCCAGCAGCCAAAGGTCCAGGGGGCGGGGCGAGCAGTACTTC.

The genes are TRBV7-9 and TRBJ2-5, with D possibly TRBD1 on 7 matching bases. The J call may be incorrect, as the DNA end agrees better with TRBJ2-7. Germline values: CDR1 SEHNR, CDR2 FQNEAQ (reference sequence). This CDR3 is 15 amino acids long. CDR3 amino acids: CASSSQGTWEYEQYF. The CDR3 DNA follows: TGTGCCAGCAGCTCACAGGGGACTTGGGAATACGAGCAGTACTTC.

This sequence joins TRBV27 and TRBJ2-2, with D possibly matching TRBD1 (6 bases). The V and J ends lost 7 bases and 5 bases respectively, with 11 bases between them. Germline V CDR1 and CDR2: MNHEY, SMNVEV (reference sequence). CDR3 length: 13 amino acids. This CDR3 is CASTIRGTGELFF. In DNA, the CDR3 is TGTGCCAGCACCATTAGGGGGACCGGGGAGCTGTTTTTT.

This clonotype appeared a few times. The genes are TRBV6-1 and TRBJ1-4; maybe TRBD1 (5 bases). This CDR3 spans 15 amino acids. V lost 6 bases and J 6 bases, leaving 17 bases between the germline ends. Germline-derived CDR1 and CDR2 are MNHNS and SASEGT. In DNA form, the CDR3 reads TGTGCCAGCAGAGGAACAGGTCTAATCGATGAAAAACTGTTTTTT. Translating it yields CASRGTGLIDEKLFF.

This clonotype was observed a few times. Germline is not matched at one junction end, which may reflect a read error. The J gene is TRBJ2-4, the V gene TRBV6-2 or TRBV6-3; unclear D gene. Germline-derived CDR1 and CDR2 are MNHEY and SVGEGT. CDR3 size: 13 residues. The CDR3 sequence: CASSPSAKNIQDF. In DNA, the CDR3 is TGTGCCAGCAGCCCCAGCGCCAAAAACATTCAGGACTTC.

V and J are TRBV27 and TRBJ2-7, with 7 bases identical to TRBD1. CDR1 is MNHEY and CDR2 is SMNVEV in the germline V gene (reference sequence). The CDR3 has 15 residues. V lost 5 bases and J lost 3; bases outside the gene matches: 10. As DNA, the CDR3 is TGTGCCAGCAGTACTCTAACAGGGGTGAGCTACGAGCAGTACTTC. It yields the protein CASSTLTGVSYEQYF.

This chain links TRBV9 with TRBJ1-2; 10 positions agree with TRBD1. The germline V gene encodes CDR1 SGDLS and CDR2 YYNGEE. The CDR3 runs to 15 residues. V was pared by 3 bases and J by 3 bases, with 5 bases of the junction left unmatched. The chain's CDR3 is CASSARQGADYGYTF. For the CDR3, the DNA is TGTGCCAGCAGCGCGCGACAGGGGGCTGACTATGGCTACACCTTC.

This clonotype turned up a few times. The V and J genes are TRBV7-4 and TRBJ1-1; D perhaps matches TRBD1 (5 bases). CDR3 length equals 14 residues. V dropped 5 bases and J dropped 6 bases, with 16 bases sitting between them. The germline gives CDR1 SGHVT, CDR2 SQSDAQ. CDR3 in amino acids: CASSAGLHSPEAFF. For the CDR3, the DNA is TGTGCCAGCAGCGCGGGACTACATTCCCCTGAAGCTTTCTTT.

The V gene is TRBV11-1, the J gene TRBJ2-7; D is perhaps TRBD1 or TRBD2 (5 bases each). Germline V gene data show CDR1 as SGHAT and CDR2 as FQDESV (reference sequence). CDR3 length equals 16 residues. With 6 bases removed from V and 5 bases from J, the gap between germline ends came to 23 bases. The CDR3 bases are TGTGCCAGCAGGTCTAGGTTCCCCGGGGCGCAGCACGAGCAGTACTTC. Protein sequence: CASRSRFPGAQHEQYF.

The V and J genes are TRBV28 and TRBJ2-5; tentatively, D is TRBD2 (7 bases). Trimming removed 8 bases at V and 5 bases at J, with 15 bases between. CDR1 MDHEN and CDR2 SYDVKM come from the germline V gene. This CDR3 comprises 13 residues. The CDR3 spells CASSKGGVETQYF. The CDR3 DNA sequence: TGTGCCAGCTCCAAGGGGGGGGTCGAGACCCAGTACTTC.

V and J are TRBV5-1 and TRBJ1-2; 7 bases line up with TRBD1. V lost 3 bases and J lost 2; bases outside the gene matches: 7. Germline values: CDR1 SGHRS, CDR2 YFSETQ. The CDR3 is 15 residues long. The CDR3 nucleotides are TGCGCCAGCAGCTCGGCAGGGGGTTTAAACTATGGCTACACCTTC. Translated: CASSSAGGLNYGYTF. Together with reference TRBV5-1 and TRBJ1-2, the CDR3 gives the full variable domain: KAGVTQTPRYLIKTRGQQVTLSCSPISGHRSVSWYQQTPGQGLQFLFEYFSETQRNKGNFPGRFSGRQFSNSRSEMNVSTLELGDSALYLCASSSAGGLNYGYTFGSGTRLTVV.

This clonotype was detected only a few times. The chain couples TRBV6-5 to TRBJ2-7, with D possibly matching TRBD2 (7 bases). Germline V gene sequence: CDR1 MNHEY, CDR2 SVGAGI. The CDR3 covers 15 residues. V was shortened by 2 bases and J by 0 bases, with 11 bases between the two germline ends. The CDR3 reads CASSYGGGGSYEQYF. The CDR3, as DNA: TGTGCCAGCAGTTACGGGGGCGGGGGCTCCTACGAGCAGTACTTC.

V gene TRBV7-9 combines with J gene TRBJ1-4, with D uncertain. The CDR3 consists of 16 residues. CDR1 SEHNR and CDR2 FQNEAQ come from the germline V gene (reference sequence). The V end lost 4 bases, the J end lost 3 bases, and 15 bases lay between the germline ends. DNA for the CDR3: TGTGCCAGCAGCTCACGAGGGAAAGAGGCTAATGAAAAACTGTTTTTT. Translating it yields CASSSRGKEANEKLFF. Full variable domain (rest looked up from reference TRBV7-9 and TRBJ1-4): DTGVSQNPRHKITKRGQNVTFRCDPISEHNRLYWYRQTLGQGPEFLTYFQNEAQLEKSRLLSDRFSAERPKGSFSTLEIQRTEQGDSAMYLCASSSRGKEANEKLFFGSGTQLSVL.

V is TRBV6-1 and J is TRBJ2-3, with D perhaps matching TRBD2 (6 bases). V shed 4 bases and J shed 4 bases, with 12 bases lying between them. Germline V gene lookup returns CDR1 MNHNS and CDR2 SASEGT. The CDR3 has 14 amino acids. The DNA for the CDR3 is TGTGCCAGCAGTGCAGGAGGGGAGGCAGATACGCAGTATTTT. This encodes CASSAGGEADTQYF.

This clonotype was counted between two and nine times. The chain couples TRBV4-2 to TRBJ2-3; tentatively, D is TRBD2 (5 bases). The length of the CDR3 is 17 residues. Trimming pared 1 base from V and 0 bases from J, leaving 14 bases between. CDR1 and CDR2 (germline): LGHNA, YNFKEQ. CDR3 amino acids: CASSQGPLDSSTDTQYF. CDR3 in DNA: TGTGCCAGCAGCCAAGGCCCCCTGGACTCTAGCACAGATACGCAGTATTTT.

The gene calls are TRBV20-1 and TRBJ2-3; 7 bases agree with TRBD2. V gave up 4 bases and J gave up 4 bases; unmatched junction bases: 20. Germline CDR1 reads DFQATT; CDR2 reads SNEGSKA (reference sequence). The CDR3 covers 18 residues. The CDR3, as DNA: TGCAGTGCTATGTACCCCTATGGGGAGGGCCCTCCGGCAGATACGCAGTATTTT. It codes for CSAMYPYGEGPPADTQYF.

This chain joins TRBV28 and TRBJ2-5; tentatively, D is TRBD1 (5 bases). The closer fit of TRBJ2-7 to the DNA end suggests the J call may be wrong. The CDR3 consists of 15 residues. In germline, CDR1 is MDHEN, CDR2 SYDVKM. The CDR3 here is CASKGLAPGSDEQYF. The CDR3 coding sequence is TGTGCCAGCAAAGGTTTGGCCCCAGGGTCGGACGAGCAGTACTTC.

This clonotype turned up a few times. This sequence joins TRBV6-2 or TRBV6-3 and TRBJ2-1; 9 bases fit TRBD2. The CDR3 length is 19 residues. Germline lookup yields CDR1 MNHEY and CDR2 SVGEGT. After removal of 2 bases from V and 1 base from J, the junction contained 12 bases not matched to a gene. In DNA, the CDR3 is TGTGCCAGCAGTTACGGCGTCCGAATAGCGGGAGTGTCCTACAATGAGCAGTTCTTC. Translating it yields CASSYGVRIAGVSYNEQFF.

The V and J genes are TRBV7-9 and TRBJ2-1; D gene ambiguous. CDR1 is SEHNR and CDR2 is FQNEAQ in the germline V gene (reference sequence). The V end lost 8 bases, the J end lost 7 bases, and 15 bases lay between the germline ends. The CDR3 covers 13 residues. CDR3 sequence: CASRTYNENEQFF. CDR3 bases: TGTGCCAGCCGCACCTACAATGAGAATGAGCAGTTCTTC.